The present T cell receptor (beta chain) was sequenced within a study of OX40 agonist ivuxolimab in advanced cancers. Study context: Having had anti-PD-1, anti-PD-L1 or anti-CTLA-4 therapy before was allowed, and approximately 40% had some.

Repertoires were generated with immunoSEQ multiplex PCR, while TCRdb's copy carries only in-frame clones and drops some. The table records roughly 70,000 clones, around 82% of them present only once. This CDR3 has 15 amino acids. V trimming: 8 bases; J trimming: 5 bases; junction bases outside the gene matches: 11. Germline V gene sequence: CDR1 SGHTA, CDR2 FQGNSA. Remarks on this clone: Its antigen is not known.

General study findings and limits: At 0.1-3.0 mg/kg, partial responders had clonal expansion among the lowest observed.

The source is an adult with an advanced solid tumor such as melanoma, head and neck, liver or kidney cancer. The chain couples TRBV7-2 to TRBJ2-3, with 9 bases identical to TRBD2. The source was CD4+ or CD8+ T cells sorted from blood, collected in a trial of the OX40 agonist ivuxolimab. Here the CDR3 DNA reads TGTGCCAGCCGGGGGGGTAGCGGGAGCGGAGATACGCAGTATTTT. The encoded protein is CASRGGSGSGDTQYF. Filled out from reference TRBV7-2 and TRBJ2-3, the complete variable domain reads GAGVSQSPSNKVTEKGKDVELRCDPISGHTALYWYRQSLGQGLEFLIYFQGNSAPDKSGLPSDRFSAERTGGSVSTLTIQRTQQEDSAVYLCASRGGSGSGDTQYFGPGTRLTVL.